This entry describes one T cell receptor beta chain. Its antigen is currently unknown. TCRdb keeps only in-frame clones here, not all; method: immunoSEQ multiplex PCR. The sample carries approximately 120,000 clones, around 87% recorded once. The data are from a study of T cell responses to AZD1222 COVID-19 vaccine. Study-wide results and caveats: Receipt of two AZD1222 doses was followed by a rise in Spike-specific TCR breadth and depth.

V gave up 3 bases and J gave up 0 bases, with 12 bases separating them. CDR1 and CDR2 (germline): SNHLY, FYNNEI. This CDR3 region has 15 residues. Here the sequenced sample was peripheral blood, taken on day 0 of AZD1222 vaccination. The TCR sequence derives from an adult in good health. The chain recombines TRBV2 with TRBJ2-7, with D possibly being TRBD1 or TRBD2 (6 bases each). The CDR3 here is CASSDLGGGSYEQYF. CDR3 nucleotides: TGTGCCAGCAGTGACCTGGGGGGCGGCTCCTACGAGCAGTACTTC.